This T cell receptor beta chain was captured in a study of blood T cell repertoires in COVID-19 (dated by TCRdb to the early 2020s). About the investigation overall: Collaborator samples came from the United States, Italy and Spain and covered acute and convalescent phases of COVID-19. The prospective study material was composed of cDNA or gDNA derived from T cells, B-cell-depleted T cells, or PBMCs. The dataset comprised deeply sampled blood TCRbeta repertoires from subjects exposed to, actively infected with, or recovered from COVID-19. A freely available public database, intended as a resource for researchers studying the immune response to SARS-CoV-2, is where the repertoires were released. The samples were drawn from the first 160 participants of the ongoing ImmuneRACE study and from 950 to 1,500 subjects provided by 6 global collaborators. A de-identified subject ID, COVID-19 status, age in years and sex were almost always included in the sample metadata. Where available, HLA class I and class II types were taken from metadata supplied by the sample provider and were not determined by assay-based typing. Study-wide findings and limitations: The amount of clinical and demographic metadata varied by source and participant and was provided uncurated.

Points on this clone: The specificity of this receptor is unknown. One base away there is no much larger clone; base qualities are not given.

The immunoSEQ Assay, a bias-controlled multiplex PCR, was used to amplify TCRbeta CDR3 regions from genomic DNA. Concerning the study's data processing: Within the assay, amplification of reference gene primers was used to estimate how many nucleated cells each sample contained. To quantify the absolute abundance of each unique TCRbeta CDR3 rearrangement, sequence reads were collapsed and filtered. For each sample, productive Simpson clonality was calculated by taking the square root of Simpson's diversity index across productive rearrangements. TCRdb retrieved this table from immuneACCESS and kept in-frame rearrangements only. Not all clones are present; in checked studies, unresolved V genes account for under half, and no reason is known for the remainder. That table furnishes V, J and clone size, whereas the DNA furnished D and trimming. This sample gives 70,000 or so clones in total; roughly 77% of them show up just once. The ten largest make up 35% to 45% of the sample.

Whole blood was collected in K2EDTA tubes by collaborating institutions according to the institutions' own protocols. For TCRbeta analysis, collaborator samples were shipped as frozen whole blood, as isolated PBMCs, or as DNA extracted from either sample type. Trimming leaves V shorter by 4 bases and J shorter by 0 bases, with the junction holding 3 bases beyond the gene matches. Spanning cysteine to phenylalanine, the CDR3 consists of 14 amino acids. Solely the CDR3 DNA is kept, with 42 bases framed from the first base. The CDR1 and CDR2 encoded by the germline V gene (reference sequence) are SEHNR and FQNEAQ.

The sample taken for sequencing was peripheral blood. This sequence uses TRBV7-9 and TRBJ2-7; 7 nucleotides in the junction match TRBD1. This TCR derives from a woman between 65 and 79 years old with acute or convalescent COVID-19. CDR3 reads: CASSSQGHSYEQYF. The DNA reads TGTGCCAGCAGCTCACAGGGGCACTCCTACGAGCAGTACTTC.